A selection of T cell receptor beta chains follows, all from one sample in a study of graft-versus-host responses after intestinal transplantation. TCRdb's table, derived via immunoSEQ multiplex PCR, lists solely in-frame clones and lacks some. The table shows roughly 3,900 clones, with around 85% occurring only once. The sample here was ileum tissue, taken roughly 660 days after intestinal transplant. These TCRs come from a human patient who received an intestinal transplant, so some T cells may come from the graft donor. CDR3s include the opening cysteine and the closing phenylalanine or tryptophan.

J: TRBJ2-6; V: TRBV19; CDR3: CASSRTDSGANVLTF
J: TRBJ2-1; V: TRBV11-3; CDR3: CASSSRSGGAGNEQFF
J: TRBJ2-1; V: TRBV18; CDR3: CASSPLTRGRNDEQFF
J: TRBJ1-5; V: TRBV2; CDR3: CASSERGPQHF
J: NA; V: TRBV6-1; CDR3: CASSEDQAGPYEQYF
J: TRBJ2-1; V: TRBV6-4; CDR3: CASSSQGGGSYNEQFF
J: TRBJ2-3; V: TRBV7-9; CDR3: CASSVTSGVQDTQYF
J: TRBJ1-5; V: TRBV5-8; CDR3: CASSLAGISNQPQHF
J: TRBJ1-5; V: TRBV6-5; CDR3: CASSYDGGGNQPQHF
J: NA; V: TRBV10-2; CDR3: CASSEPGRSGYEQYF
J: TRBJ2-5; V: TRBV5-5; CDR3: CASSLAGAGETQYF
J: TRBJ1-2; V: TRBV5-1; CDR3: CASSLASAHYGYTF
J: TRBJ2-7; V: TRBV6-6; CDR3: CASSAPGRGYEQYF
J: TRBJ2-7; V: TRBV11-3; CDR3: CASSFIAGSYEQYF
J: TRBJ1-4; V: TRBV19; CDR3: CASTRGRKDEKLFF
J: TRBJ1-2; V: TRBV14; CDR3: CASSQHAVGGYTF
J: TRBJ2-2; V: TRBV5-4; CDR3: CASSLMTSGAVGGELFF
J: TRBJ1-5; V: TRBV7-2; CDR3: CASIVGGSNQPQHF
J: TRBJ2-1; V: TRBV9; CDR3: CASSVSETGSRGGSYNEQFF
J: TRBJ1-3; V: TRBV2; CDR3: CASSQGQPLGNTIYF
J: TRBJ1-4; V: TRBV4-1; CDR3: CASGNEKLFF
J: TRBJ1-6; V: TRBV6-4; CDR3: CASSEGRGQGDSPLHF
J: TRBJ2-3; V: TRBV5-1; CDR3: CASSYRGVGTDTQYF
J: TRBJ2-1; V: TRBV5-1; CDR3: CASSLSTTPAFGQFF
J: TRBJ2-5; V: TRBV5-5; CDR3: CASLSGVAYQETQYF
J: TRBJ2-1; V: TRBV18; CDR3: CASSPAAEQFF
J: TRBJ1-2; V: TRBV30; CDR3: CAWGRGTGDGYTF
J: TRBJ2-3; V: TRBV5-6; CDR3: CASSSTGTRSTDTQYF
J: TRBJ1-5; V: TRBV10-3; CDR3: CAISESRDRGHQPQHF
J: TRBJ1-1; V: TRBV5-1; CDR3: CASSLFPKRAGGTGGTEAFF
J: NA; V: TRBV11-2; CDR3: CASSLGPAEVYEQYF
J: TRBJ1-6; V: TRBV2; CDR3: CASSEDGGVNSPLHF
J: TRBJ2-1; V: TRBV18; CDR3: CASSPSSGGITYNEQFF
J: TRBJ2-5; V: TRBV10-3; CDR3: CAISNGETQYF
J: TRBJ2-7; V: TRBV19; CDR3: CASSISGNVNEQYF
J: TRBJ2-7; V: TRBV7-7; CDR3: CASSLAEGPYEQYF
J: TRBJ1-2; V: TRBV5-1; CDR3: CASSPTGNYGYTF
J: TRBJ1-3; V: TRBV27; CDR3: CASSSPPPMDSNDGNTIYF
J: TRBJ2-7; V: TRBV28; CDR3: CASSSGGPREQYF
J: TRBJ2-1; V: TRBV5-1; CDR3: CASSTMDSHEQFF
J: TRBJ1-5; V: TRBV19; CDR3: CASEEGTGLYSNQPQHF
J: TRBJ1-1; V: TRBV5-8; CDR3: CASSPRVLNTEAFF
J: TRBJ1-2; V: TRBV19; CDR3: CASTQGGSANYGYTF
J: TRBJ1-1; V: TRBV9; CDR3: CASSVGGLLNTEAFF
J: TRBJ1-4; V: TRBV6-1; CDR3: CASSVDRGNKLFF
J: TRBJ2-7; V: TRBV4-2; CDR3: CASSQASGGQTYEQYF
J: TRBJ2-2; V: TRBV11-2; CDR3: CASSLTLAGSSGGELFF
J: TRBJ2-1; V: TRBV5-6; CDR3: CASSLELAGLVNEQFF
J: TRBJ2-3; V: TRBV6-4; CDR3: CASSDSRGGGDTQYF
J: TRBJ1-3; V: TRBV19; CDR3: CASSIRGIENTIYF